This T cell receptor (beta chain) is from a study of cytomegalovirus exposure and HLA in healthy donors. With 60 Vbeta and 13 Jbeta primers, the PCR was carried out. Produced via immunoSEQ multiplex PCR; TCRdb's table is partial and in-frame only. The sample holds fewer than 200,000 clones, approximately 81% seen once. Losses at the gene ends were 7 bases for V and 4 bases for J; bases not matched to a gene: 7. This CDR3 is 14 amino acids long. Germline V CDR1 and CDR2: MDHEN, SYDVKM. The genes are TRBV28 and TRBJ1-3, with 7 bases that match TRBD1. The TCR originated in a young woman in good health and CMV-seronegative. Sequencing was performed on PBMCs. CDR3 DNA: TGTGCCAGCATAGACAGGGCAACCGGAAACACCATATATTTT. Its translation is CASIDRATGNTIYF. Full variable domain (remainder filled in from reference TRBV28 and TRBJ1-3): DVKVTQSSRYLVKRTGEKVFLECVQDMDHENMFWYRQDPGLGLRLIYFSYDVKMKEKGDIPEGYSVSREKKERFSLILESASTNQTSMYLCASIDRATGNTIYFGEGSWLTVV.